This T cell receptor beta chain was sequenced for a study of T cells after posttransplantation cyclophosphamide. Study outcomes and limitations: Donor CD8+ memory clones often dominated recipient blood repertoires at later times.

Cells defined as naive were viable CD3+CD4+ or CD3+CD8+ and CCR7+CD45RA+CD45RO-CD95-CD27+CD28+. This related bone marrow graft donor gave peripheral blood on the day of marrow donation. The CDR3 length is 17 residues. Trimming took 6 bases from V and 3 from J, leaving 23 bases between them. Germline lookup yields CDR1 SEHNR and CDR2 FQNEAQ (reference sequence). The table came from immunoSEQ multiplex PCR; TCRdb's copy has only in-frame clones and leaves some out. Of about 32,000 clones in the sample, about 91% were seen once. With regard to this clone: What it binds is unknown.

Material for sequencing was naive CD4+ T cells sorted from blood. J is TRBJ1-1 and V is TRBV7-9; TRBD1 might be the D (5 bases). This sequence originates from a man younger than 45 in good health and a related stem cell transplant donor. In DNA, the CDR3 is TGTGCCAGCAGTTCTGGGAACGGTAGGGGATTGGACACTGAAGCTTTCTTT. It yields the protein CASSSGNGRGLDTEAFF.